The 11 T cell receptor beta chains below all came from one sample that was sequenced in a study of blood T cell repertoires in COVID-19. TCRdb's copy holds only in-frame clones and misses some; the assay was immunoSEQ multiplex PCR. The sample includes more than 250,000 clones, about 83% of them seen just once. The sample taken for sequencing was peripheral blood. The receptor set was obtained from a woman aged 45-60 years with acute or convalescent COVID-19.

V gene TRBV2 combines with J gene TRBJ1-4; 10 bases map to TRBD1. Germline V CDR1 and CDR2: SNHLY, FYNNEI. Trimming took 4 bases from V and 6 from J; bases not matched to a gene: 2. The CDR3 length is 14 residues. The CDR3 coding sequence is TGTGCCAGCAGTGTGACAGGGGGCTATGAAAAACTGTTTTTT. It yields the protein CASSVTGGYEKLFF. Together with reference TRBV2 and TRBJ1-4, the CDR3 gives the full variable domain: EPEVTQTPSHQVTQMGQEVILRCVPISNHLYFYWYRQILGQKVEFLVSFYNNEISEKSEIFDDQFSVERPDGSNFTLKIRSTKLEDSAMYFCASSVTGGYEKLFFGSGTQLSVL.

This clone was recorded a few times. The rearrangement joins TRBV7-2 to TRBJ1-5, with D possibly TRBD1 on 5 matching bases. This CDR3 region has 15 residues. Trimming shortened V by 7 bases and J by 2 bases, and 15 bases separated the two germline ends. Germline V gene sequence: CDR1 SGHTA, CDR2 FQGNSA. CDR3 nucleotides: TGTGCCAGCAACCCGGGGGGGTCTGGCAATCAGCCCCAGCATTTT. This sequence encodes CASNPGGSGNQPQHF.

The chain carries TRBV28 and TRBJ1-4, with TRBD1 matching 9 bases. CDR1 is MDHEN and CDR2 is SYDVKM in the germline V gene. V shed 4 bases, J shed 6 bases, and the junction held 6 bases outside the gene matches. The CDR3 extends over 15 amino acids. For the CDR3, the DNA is TGTGCCAGCAGTTCACCGGGACAGGGTGATGAAAAACTGTTTTTT. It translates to CASSSPGQGDEKLFF.

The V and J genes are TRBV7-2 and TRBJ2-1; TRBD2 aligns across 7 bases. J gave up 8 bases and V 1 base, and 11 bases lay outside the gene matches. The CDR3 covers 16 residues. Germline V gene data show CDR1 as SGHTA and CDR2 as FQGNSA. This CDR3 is CASSLEGSGPWDEQFF. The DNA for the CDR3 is TGTGCCAGCAGCTTAGAGGGTAGCGGGCCGTGGGATGAGCAGTTCTTC.

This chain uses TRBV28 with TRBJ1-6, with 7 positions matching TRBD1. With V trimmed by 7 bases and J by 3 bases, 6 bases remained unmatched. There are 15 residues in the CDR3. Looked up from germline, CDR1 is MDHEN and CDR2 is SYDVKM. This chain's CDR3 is CASKSAGGYNSPLHF. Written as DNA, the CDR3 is TGTGCCAGCAAGTCGGCAGGGGGCTATAATTCACCCCTCCACTTT.

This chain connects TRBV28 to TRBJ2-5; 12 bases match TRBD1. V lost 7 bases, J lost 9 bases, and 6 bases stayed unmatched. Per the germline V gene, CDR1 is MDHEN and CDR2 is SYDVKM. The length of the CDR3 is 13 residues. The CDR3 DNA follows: TGTGCCAGCATGGGACAGGGGGCGAGGGCCCAGTACTTC. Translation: CASMGQGARAQYF.

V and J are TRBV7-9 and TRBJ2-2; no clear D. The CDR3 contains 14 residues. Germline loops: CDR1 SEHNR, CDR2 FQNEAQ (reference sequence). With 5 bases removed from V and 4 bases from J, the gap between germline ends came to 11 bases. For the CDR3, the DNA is TGTGCCAGCAGCGTTAATACACGCACCGGGGAGCTGTTTTTT. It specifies CASSVNTRTGELFF.

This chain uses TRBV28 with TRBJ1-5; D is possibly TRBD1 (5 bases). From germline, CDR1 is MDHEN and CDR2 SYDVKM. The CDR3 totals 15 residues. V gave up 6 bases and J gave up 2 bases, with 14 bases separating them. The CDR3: CASRADSSRNQPQHF. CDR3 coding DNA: TGTGCCAGCAGAGCCGACAGTTCCCGCAATCAGCCCCAGCATTTT.

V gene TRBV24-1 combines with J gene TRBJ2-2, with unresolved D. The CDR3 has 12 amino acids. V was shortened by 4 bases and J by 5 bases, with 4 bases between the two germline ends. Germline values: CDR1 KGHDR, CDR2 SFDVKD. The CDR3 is CATSERTGELFF. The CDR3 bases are TGTGCCACCAGTGAGAGAACCGGGGAGCTGTTTTTT.

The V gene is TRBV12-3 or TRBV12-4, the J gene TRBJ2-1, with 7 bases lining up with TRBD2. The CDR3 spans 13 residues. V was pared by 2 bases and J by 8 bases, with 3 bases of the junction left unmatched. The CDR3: CASSLRGRDEQFF. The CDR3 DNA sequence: TGTGCCAGCAGTTTACGAGGGAGGGATGAGCAGTTCTTC.

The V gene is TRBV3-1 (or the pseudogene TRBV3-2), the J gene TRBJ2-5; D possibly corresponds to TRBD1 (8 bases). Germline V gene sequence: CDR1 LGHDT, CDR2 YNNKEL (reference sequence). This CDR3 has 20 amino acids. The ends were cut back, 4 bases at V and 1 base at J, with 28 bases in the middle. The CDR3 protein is CASSLPTGGIAGVVQETQYF. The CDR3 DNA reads TGTGCCAGCAGCCTGCCCACAGGGGGGATAGCGGGTGTCGTCCAAGAGACCCAGTACTTC.